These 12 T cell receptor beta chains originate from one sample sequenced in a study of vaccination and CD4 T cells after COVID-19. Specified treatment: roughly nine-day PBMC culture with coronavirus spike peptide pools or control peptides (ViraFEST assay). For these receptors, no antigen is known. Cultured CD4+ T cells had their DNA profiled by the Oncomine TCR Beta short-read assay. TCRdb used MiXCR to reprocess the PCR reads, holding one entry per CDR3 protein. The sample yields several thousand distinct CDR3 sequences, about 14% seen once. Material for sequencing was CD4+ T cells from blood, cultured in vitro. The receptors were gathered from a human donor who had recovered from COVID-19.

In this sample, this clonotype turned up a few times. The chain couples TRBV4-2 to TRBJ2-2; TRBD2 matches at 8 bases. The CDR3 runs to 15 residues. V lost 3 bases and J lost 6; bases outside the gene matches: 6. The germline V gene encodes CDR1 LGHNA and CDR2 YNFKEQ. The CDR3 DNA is TGTGCCAGCAGCCAGGAGAGGACTAGCCCCGGGGAGCTGTTTTTT. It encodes CASSQERTSPGELFF.

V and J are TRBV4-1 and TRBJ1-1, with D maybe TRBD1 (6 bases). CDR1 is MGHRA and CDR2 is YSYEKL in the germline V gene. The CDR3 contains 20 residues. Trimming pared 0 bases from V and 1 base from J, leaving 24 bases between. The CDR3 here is CASSQDRRQGRVKRNTEAFF. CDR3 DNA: TGCGCCAGCAGCCAAGACCGACGGCAGGGGCGTGTCAAAAGGAACACTGAAGCTTTCTTT.

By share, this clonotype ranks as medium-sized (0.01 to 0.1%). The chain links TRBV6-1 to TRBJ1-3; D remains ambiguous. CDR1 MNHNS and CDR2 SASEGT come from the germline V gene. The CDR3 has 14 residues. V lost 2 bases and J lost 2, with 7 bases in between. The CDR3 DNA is TGTGCCAGCAGTGAAACCGGGGCTGGAAACACCATATATTTT. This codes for CASSETGAGNTIYF.

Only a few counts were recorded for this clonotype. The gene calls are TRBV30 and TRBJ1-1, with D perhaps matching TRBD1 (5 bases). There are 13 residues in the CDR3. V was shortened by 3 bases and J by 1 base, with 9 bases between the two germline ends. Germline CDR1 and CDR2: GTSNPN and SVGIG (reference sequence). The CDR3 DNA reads TGTGCCTGGAGGGTAACAGGGAACACTGAAGCTTTCTTT. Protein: CAWRVTGNTEAFF.

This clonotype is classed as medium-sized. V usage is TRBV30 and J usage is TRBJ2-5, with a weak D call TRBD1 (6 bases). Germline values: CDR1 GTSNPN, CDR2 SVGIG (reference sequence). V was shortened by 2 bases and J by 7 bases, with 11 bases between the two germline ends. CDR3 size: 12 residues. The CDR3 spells CAWSMGAVTQYF. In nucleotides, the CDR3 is TGTGCCTGGAGTATGGGGGCCGTGACCCAGTACTTC.

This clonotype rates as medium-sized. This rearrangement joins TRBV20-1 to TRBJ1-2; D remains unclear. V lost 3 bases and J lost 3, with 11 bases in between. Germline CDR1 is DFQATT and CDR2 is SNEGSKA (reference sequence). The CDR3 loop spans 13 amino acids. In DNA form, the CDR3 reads TGCAGTGCTAGTAAAGGACGAGACTATGGCTACACCTTC. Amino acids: CSASKGRDYGYTF.

CDR3 in DNA: TGCAGTGCTGGACCCACCGGGACCGTGAACTATGGCTACACCTTC. Translated: CSAGPTGTVNYGYTF. This chain connects TRBV20-1 to TRBJ1-2; D is perhaps TRBD1 (5 bases). The V gene's germline CDR1 is DFQATT and CDR2 SNEGSKA (reference sequence). This CDR3 comprises 15 residues. V was clipped by 5 bases and J by 2 bases, with 18 bases between them.

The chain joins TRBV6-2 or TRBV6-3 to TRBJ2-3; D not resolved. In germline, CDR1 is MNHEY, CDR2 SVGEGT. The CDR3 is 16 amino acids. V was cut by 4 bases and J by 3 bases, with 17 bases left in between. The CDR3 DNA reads TGTGCCAGCAGTTCCCTTTGGGCTGGTGGAACAGATACGCAGTATTTT. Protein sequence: CASSSLWAGGTDTQYF.

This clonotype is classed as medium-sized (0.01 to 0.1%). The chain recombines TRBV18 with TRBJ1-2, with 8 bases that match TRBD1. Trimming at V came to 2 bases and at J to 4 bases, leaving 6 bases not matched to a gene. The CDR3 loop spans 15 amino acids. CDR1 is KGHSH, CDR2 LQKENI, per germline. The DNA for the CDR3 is TGTGCCAGCTCACCAGTGGGACAGGAGGGCTATGGCTACACCTTC. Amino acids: CASSPVGQEGYGYTF.

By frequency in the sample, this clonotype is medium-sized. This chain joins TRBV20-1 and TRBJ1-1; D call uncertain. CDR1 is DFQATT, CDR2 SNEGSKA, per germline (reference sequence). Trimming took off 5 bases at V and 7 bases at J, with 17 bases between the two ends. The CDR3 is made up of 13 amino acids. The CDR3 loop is CSAPVAENGEAFF. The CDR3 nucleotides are TGCAGTGCTCCTGTGGCAGAGAACGGTGAAGCTTTCTTT.

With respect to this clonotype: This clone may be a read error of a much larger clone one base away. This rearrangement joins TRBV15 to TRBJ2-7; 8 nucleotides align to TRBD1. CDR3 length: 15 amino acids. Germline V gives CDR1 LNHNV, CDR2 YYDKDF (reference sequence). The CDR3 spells CATSRDWNRGNERYF. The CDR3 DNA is TGTGCCACCAGCAGAGATTGGAACAGGGGGAACGAGCGGTACTTC.

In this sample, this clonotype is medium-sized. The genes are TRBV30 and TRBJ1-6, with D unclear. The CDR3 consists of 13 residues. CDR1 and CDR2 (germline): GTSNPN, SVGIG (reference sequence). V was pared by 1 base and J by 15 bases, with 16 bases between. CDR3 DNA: TGTGCCTGGAGTGCGGCGGGGAAGAGTGACCTCCACTTT. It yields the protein CAWSAAGKSDLHF.